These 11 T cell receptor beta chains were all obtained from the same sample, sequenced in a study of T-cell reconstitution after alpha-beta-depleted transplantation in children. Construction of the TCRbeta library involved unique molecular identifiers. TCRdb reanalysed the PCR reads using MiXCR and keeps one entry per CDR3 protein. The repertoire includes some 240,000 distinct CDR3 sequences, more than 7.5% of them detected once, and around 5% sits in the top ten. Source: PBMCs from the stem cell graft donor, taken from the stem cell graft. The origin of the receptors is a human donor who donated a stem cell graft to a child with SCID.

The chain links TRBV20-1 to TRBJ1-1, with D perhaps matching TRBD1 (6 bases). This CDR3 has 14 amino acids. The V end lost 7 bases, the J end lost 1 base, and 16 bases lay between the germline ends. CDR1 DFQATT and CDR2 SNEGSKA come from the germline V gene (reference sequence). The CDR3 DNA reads TGCAGTGGAGTCCGGGACACCCAGAACACTGAAGCTTTCTTT. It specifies CSGVRDTQNTEAFF.

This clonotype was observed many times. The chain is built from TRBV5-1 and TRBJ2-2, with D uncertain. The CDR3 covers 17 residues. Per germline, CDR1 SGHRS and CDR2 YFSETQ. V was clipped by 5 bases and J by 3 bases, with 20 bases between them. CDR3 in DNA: TGCGCCAGCAGTCGGTCCCCCTATCTGTCGGACACCGGGGAGCTGTTTTTT. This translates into CASSRSPYLSDTGELFF.

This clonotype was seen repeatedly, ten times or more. Here the CDR3 DNA reads TGTGCCAGCAGTTACCGGGACAACTACAATGAGCAGTTCTTC. It encodes CASSYRDNYNEQFF. The genes are TRBV6-5 and TRBJ2-1, with D tentatively TRBD1 (6 bases). The CDR3 covers 14 residues. Trimming cost V 2 bases and J 3 bases, with 8 bases left between them. Per germline, CDR1 MNHEY and CDR2 SVGAGI.

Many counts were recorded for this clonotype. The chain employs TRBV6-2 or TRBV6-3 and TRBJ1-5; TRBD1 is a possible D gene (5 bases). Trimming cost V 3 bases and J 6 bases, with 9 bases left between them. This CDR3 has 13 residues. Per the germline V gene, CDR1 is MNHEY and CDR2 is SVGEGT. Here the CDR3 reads CASSYGGSQPQHF. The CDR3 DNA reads TGTGCCAGCAGTTATGGGGGGAGTCAGCCCCAGCATTTT.

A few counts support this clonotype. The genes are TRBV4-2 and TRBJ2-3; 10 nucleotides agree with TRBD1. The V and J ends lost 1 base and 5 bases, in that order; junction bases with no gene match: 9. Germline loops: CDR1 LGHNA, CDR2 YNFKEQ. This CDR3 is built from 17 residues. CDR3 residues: CASSQVSGQGTIDTQYF. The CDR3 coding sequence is TGTGCCAGCAGCCAAGTTTCGGGACAGGGGACGATAGATACGCAGTATTTT.

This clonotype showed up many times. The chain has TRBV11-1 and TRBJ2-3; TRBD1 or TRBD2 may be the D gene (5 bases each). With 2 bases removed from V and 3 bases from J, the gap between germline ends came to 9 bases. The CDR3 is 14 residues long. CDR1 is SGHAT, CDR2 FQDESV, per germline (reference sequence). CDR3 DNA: TGTGCCAGCAGCTTACGGGACGTGACAGATACGCAGTATTTT. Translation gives CASSLRDVTDTQYF.

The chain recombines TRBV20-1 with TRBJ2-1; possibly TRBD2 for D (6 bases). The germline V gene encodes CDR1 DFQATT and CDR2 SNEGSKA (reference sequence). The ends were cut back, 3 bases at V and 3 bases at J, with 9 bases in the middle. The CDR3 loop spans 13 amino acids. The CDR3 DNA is TGCAGTGCTAGCCGGGGGATCTACAATGAGCAGTTCTTC. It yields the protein CSASRGIYNEQFF.

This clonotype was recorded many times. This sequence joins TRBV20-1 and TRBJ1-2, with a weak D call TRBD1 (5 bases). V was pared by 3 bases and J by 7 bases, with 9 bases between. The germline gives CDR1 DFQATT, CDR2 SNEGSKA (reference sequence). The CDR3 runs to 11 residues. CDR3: CSASGGSGYTF. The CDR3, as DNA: TGCAGTGCTAGCGGGGGAAGTGGCTACACCTTC.

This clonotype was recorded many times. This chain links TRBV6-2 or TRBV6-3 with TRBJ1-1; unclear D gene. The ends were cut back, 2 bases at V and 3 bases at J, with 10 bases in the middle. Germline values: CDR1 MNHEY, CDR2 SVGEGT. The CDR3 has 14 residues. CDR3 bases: TGTGCCAGCAGTTACGATGGGAGTTACACTGAAGCTTTCTTT. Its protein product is CASSYDGSYTEAFF.

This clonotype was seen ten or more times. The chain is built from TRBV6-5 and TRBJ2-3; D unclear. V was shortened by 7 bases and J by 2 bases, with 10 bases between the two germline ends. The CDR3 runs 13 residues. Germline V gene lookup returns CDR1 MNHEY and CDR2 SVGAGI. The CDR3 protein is CASTSTLTDTQYF. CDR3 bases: TGTGCCAGCACAAGTACTCTCACAGATACGCAGTATTTT.

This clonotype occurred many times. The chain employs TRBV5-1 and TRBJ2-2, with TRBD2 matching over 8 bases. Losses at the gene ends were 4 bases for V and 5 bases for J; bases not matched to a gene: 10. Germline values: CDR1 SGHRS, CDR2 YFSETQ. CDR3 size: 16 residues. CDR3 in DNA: TGCGCCAGCAGCGCGACTAGCGTACGAGCTACCGGGGAGCTGTTTTTT. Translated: CASSATSVRATGELFF.